The next 6 T cell receptor beta chains were all read from a single sample in a study of tumor and adjacent non-tumor tissue in lung cancer (dated by TCRdb to the late 2010s). RNA was extracted from bulk unsorted tissue and checked for quality with a NanoDrop ND-1000 and an Agilent 2100. Receptor libraries were prepared by multiplex PCR. These reads were obtained on an Illumina HiSeq 2500. TCRbeta libraries were constructed through three rounds of nested PCR with primers (Table S4) according to protocols adapted from ARM-PCR. TCRdb trimmed the raw reads at Q25, called clones with MiXCR and kept productive beta chains. Merged by CDR3 protein, the rows form single entries marked with the most common genes and DNA. Counted in this sample were roughly 81,000 distinct CDR3 sequences; approximately 71% of them appeared once. The ten most abundant clones make up 10% to 15% of the sample. Specimen: lung tumor tissue. Source of these receptors: a woman between 65 and 79 years old with non-small cell lung cancer.

This clonotype was counted ten times or more. The CDR3 is CASNPGGQGGNQPQHF. The CDR3 DNA follows: TGTGCCAGCAATCCCGGAGGACAGGGCGGCAATCAGCCCCAGCATTTT. The chain uses TRBV28 and TRBJ1-5; 8 positions agree with TRBD1. CDR1 is MDHEN and CDR2 is SYDVKM in the germline V gene. The CDR3 sequence is 16 residues long. V was pared by 7 bases and J by 2 bases, with 10 bases of the junction left unmatched.

The chain recombines TRBV9 with TRBJ1-3; possible D gene TRBD1, 6 bases. The length of the CDR3 is 15 residues. V lost 0 bases to trimming and J lost 4 bases, with 11 bases between them. Germline CDR1 and CDR2: SGDLS and YYNGEE. The CDR3 sequence is CASSVAPGGGNTIYF. CDR3 nucleotide sequence: TGTGCCAGCAGCGTAGCCCCCGGGGGCGGAAACACCATATATTTT.

About this clonotype itself: One junction end does not reproduce the germline sequence, and a read error may be involved. This chain uses TRBV4-1 with TRBJ2-5; D unclear. The CDR3 covers 15 residues. The germline V gene has CDR1 MGHRA and CDR2 YSYEKL. CDR3 amino acids: CASSYRIESQETLYF. CDR3 DNA: TGCGCCAGCAGCTACCGGATTGAGAGCCAAGAGACCCTGTACTTC.

On this clonotype itself: Since no conserved phenylalanine or tryptophan closes the CDR3, a read error is the likely cause. The rearrangement joins TRBV29-1 to TRBJ2-1, with D unclear. CDR1 SQVTM and CDR2 ANQGSEA come from the germline V gene. This CDR3 has 12 amino acids. CDR3 nucleotides: TGCAGAGTTGTCCTCCTCTACAATGAGCAGTTCCTC. It is translated as CRVVLLYNEQFL.

This clonotype was picked up many times. The chain joins TRBV20-1 to TRBJ2-1; D is uncertain. V dropped 5 bases and J dropped 8 bases, with 16 bases sitting between them. Germline CDR1 is DFQATT and CDR2 is SNEGSKA (reference sequence). The CDR3 contains 13 residues. Here the CDR3 reads CSALDPQRDEQFF. The DNA for the CDR3 is TGCAGTGCTCTGGACCCCCAACGGGATGAGCAGTTCTTC.

Worth noting for this clonotype: Mismatch with germline at one junction end may stem from a read error. The rearrangement links TRBV29-1 to TRBJ2-1; 8 positions match TRBD1. CDR3 size: 15 residues. Germline CDR1 is SQVTM and CDR2 is ANQGSEA. The CDR3 loop reads CSTGVAGGRGNERFF. In nucleotides, the CDR3 is TGCAGTACTGGGGTAGCAGGGGGCAGAGGCAATGAGCGGTTCTTC.